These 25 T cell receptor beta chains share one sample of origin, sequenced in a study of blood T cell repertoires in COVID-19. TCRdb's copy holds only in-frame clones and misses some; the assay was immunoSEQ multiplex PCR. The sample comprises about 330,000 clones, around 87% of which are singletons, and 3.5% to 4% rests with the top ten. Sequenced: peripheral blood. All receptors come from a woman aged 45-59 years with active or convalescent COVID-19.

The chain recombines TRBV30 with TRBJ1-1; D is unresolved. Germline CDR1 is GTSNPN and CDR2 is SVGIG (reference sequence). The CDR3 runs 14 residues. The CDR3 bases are TGTGCAGTAGACGCGGCGGCGATGTACACTGAAGCTTTCTTT. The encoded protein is CAVDAAAMYTEAFF.

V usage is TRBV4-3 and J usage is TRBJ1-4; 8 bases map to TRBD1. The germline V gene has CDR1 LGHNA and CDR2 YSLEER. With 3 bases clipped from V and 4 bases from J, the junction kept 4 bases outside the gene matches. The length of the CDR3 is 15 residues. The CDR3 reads CASSQRQGINEKLFF. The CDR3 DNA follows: TGCGCCAGCAGCCAGAGACAGGGGATTAATGAAAAACTGTTTTTT.

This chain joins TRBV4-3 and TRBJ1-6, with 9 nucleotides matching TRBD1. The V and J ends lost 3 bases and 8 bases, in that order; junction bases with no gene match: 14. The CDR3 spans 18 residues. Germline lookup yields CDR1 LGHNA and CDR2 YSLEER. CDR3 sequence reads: CASSQEHNRDRVDSPLHF. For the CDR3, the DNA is TGCGCCAGCAGCCAGGAACACAACCGGGACAGGGTTGATTCACCCCTCCACTTT.

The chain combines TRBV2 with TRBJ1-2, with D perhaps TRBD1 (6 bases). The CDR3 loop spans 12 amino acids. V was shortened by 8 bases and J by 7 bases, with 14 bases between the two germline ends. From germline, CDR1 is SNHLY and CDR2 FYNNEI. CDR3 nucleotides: TGTGCCAGCTCGAAGGACAGCGGTGGCTACACCTTC. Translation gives CASSKDSGGYTF.

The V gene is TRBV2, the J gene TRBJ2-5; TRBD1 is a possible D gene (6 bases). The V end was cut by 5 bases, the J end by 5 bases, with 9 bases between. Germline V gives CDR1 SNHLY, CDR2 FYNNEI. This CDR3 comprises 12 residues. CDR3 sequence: CASSTRGETQYF. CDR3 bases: TGTGCCAGCAGTACCAGGGGTGAGACCCAGTACTTC.

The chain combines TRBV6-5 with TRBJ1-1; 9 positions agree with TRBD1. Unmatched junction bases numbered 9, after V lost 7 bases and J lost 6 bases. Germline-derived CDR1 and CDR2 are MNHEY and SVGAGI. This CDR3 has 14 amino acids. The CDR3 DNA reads TGTGCCAGCAAAGTGGGGACAGGGCTCCCTGAAGCTTTCTTT. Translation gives CASKVGTGLPEAFF.

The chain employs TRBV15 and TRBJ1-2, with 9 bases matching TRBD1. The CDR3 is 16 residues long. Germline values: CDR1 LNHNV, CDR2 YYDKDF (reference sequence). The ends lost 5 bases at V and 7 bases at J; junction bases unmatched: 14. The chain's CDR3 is CATSALRITGGPGYTF. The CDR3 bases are TGTGCCACCAGCGCATTAAGGATTACAGGGGGCCCTGGCTACACCTTC. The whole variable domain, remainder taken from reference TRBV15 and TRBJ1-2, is DAMVIQNPRYQVTQFGKPVTLSCSQTLNHNVMYWYQQKSSQAPKLLFHYYDKDFNNEADTPDNFQSRRPNTSFCFLDIRSPGLGDTAMYLCATSALRITGGPGYTFGSGTRLTVV.

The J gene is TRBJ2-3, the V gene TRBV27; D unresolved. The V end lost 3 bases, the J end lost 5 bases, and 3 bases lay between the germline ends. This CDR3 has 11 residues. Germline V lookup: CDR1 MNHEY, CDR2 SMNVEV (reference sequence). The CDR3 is CASSLRDTQYF. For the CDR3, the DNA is TGTGCCAGCAGTTTGAGAGATACGCAGTATTTT.

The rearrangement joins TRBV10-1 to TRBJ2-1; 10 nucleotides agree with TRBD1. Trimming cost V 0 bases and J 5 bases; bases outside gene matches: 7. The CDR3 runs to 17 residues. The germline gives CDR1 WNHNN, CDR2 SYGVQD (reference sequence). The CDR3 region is CASSESKTGGVNNEQFF. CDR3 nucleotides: TGCGCCAGCAGTGAGTCGAAGACAGGGGGCGTAAACAATGAGCAGTTCTTC.

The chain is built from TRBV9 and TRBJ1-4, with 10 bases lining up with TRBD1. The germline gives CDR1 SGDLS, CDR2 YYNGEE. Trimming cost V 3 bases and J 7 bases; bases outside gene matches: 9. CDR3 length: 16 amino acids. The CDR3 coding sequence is TGTGCCAGCAGCGCGATCACCGGGACAGGGGTTGAAAAACTGTTTTTT. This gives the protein CASSAITGTGVEKLFF.

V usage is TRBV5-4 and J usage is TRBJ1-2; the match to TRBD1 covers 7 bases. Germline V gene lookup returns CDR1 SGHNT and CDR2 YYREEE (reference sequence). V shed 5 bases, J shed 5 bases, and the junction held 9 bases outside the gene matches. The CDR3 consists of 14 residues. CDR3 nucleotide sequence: TGTGCCAGCAGTACAGGGGACCTTAGGTATGGCTACACCTTC. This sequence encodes CASSTGDLRYGYTF.

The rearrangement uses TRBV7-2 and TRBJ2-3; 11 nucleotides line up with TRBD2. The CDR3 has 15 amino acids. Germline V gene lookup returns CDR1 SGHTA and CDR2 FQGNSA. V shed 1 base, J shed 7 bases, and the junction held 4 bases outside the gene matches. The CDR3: CASSLVAGGPNTQYF. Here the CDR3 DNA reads TGTGCCAGCAGCTTAGTAGCGGGGGGGCCGAATACGCAGTATTTT.

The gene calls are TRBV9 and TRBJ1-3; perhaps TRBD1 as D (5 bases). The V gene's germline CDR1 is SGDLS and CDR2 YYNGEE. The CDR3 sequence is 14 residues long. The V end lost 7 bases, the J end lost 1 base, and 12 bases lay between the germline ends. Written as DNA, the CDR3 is TGTGCCAGCGGCCCCAGGGAATCTGGAAACACCATATATTTT. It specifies CASGPRESGNTIYF.

CDR3 region: CASSDRQAWGSPLHF. The CDR3 nucleotides are TGTGCCAGCAGCGATCGACAGGCTTGGGGTTCACCCCTCCACTTT. The chain links TRBV7-8 to TRBJ1-6; D possibly corresponds to TRBD1 (6 bases). The CDR3 covers 15 residues. Trimming shortened V by 5 bases and J by 9 bases, and 17 bases separated the two germline ends. CDR1 is SGHVS and CDR2 is FQNEAQ in the germline V gene.

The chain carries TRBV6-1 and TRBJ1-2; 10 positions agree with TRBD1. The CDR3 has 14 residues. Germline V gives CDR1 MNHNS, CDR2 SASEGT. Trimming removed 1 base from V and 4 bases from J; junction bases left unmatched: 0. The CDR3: CASSEGTGGYGYTF. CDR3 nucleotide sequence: TGTGCCAGCAGTGAAGGGACAGGGGGCTATGGCTACACCTTC.

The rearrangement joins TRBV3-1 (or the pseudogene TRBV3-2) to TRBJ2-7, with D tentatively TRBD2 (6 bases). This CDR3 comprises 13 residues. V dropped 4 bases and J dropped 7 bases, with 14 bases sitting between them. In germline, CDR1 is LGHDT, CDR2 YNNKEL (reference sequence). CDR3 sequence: CASSPGLLYEQYF. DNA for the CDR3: TGTGCCAGCAGCCCGGGACTGCTATATGAGCAGTACTTC.

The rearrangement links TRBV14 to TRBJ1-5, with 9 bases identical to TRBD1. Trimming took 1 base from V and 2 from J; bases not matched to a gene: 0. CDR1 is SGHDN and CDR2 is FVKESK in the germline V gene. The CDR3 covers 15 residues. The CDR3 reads CASSQGTGGNQPQHF. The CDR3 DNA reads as TGTGCCAGCAGCCAAGGGACAGGGGGCAATCAGCCCCAGCATTTT. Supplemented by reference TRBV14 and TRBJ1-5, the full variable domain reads EAGVTQFPSHSVIEKGQTVTLRCDPISGHDNLYWYRRVMGKEIKFLLHFVKESKQDESGMPNNRFLAERTGGTYSTLKVQPAELEDSGVYFCASSQGTGGNQPQHFGDGTRLSIL.

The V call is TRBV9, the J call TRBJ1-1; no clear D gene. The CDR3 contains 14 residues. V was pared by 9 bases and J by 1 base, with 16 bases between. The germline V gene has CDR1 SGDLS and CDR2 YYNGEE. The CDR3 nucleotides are TGTGCCACCGACGACTCAACCCAGAACACTGAAGCTTTCTTT. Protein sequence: CATDDSTQNTEAFF.

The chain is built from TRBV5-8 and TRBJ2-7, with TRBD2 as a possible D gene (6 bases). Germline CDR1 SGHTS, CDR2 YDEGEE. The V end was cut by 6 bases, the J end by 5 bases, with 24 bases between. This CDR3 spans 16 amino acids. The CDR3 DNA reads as TGTGCCAGCACCCTAAGAGTCGGGGGATTCTTGCACGAGCAGTACTTC. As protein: CASTLRVGGFLHEQYF.

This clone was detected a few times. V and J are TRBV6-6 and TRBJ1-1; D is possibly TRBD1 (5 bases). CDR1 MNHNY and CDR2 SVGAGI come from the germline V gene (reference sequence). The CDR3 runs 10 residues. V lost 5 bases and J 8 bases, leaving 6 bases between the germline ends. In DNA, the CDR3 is TGTGCCAGCAGTCGGACAGAAGCTTTCTTT. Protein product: CASSRTEAFF.

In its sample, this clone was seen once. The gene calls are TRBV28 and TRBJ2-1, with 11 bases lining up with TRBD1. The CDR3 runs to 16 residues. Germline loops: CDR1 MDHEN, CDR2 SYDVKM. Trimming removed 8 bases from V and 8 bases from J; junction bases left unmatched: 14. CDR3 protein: CASQLSGTGGVYEQFF. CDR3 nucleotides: TGTGCCAGCCAACTAAGCGGGACAGGGGGTGTATATGAGCAGTTCTTC.

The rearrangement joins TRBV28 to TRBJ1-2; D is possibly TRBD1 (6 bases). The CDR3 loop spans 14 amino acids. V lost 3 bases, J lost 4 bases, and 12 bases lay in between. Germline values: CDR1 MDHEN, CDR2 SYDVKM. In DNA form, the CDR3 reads TGTGCCAGCAGTTTGGCAGGGGTTGGCTATGGCTACACCTTC. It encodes CASSLAGVGYGYTF.

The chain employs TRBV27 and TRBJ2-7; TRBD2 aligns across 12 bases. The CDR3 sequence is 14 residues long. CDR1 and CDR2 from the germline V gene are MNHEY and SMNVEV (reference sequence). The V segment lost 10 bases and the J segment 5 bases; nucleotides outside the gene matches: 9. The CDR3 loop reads CATQLAGGGHEQYF. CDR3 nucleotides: TGTGCCACCCAGCTAGCGGGAGGGGGCCACGAGCAGTACTTC.

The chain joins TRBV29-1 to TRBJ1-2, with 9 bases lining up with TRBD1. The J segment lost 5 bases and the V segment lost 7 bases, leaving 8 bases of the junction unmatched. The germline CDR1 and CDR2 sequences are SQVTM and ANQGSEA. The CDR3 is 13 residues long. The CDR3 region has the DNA TGCAGCGCTACTAGACAGGGGGGTTATGGCTACACCTTC. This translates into CSATRQGGYGYTF.

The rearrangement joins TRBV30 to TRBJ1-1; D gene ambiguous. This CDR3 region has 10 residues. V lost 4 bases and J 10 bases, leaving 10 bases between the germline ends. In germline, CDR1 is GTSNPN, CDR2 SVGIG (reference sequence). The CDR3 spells CAWTQTRAFF. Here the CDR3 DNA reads TGTGCCTGGACGCAGACTAGAGCTTTCTTT.